This T cell receptor (beta chain) was profiled in a study of T cell clones after liver transplantation. Whole-study context: Samples came pre-transplant, pre-randomization before withdrawal, and post-randomization after withdrawal ended.

Trimming stripped 2 bases from V and 5 bases from J, with 12 bases between. CDR3 length: 15 amino acids. Per the germline V gene, CDR1 is SNHLY and CDR2 is FYNNEI. The data were produced by immunoSEQ multiplex PCR, yet TCRdb's version contains in-frame clones alone and is incomplete. Among some 120,000 clones listed, just over 90% were seen once. Study-wide results and caveats: A larger donor-reactive than third-party decline suggested partial antigen-specific deletion. The donor-reactive repertoire was only partly measurable in a couple of subjects, lacking donor cells.

Note on this clone: Its matching antigen is unknown. The sample holds other DNA sequences that translate to the same CDR3.

The chain has TRBV2 and TRBJ2-2; possibly TRBD1 for D (5 bases). This sequence originates from a human patient who received a liver transplant. Some T cells may be graft donor cells. Sequenced here: CD4+ T cells from blood, sampled 12 months after liver transplant. In DNA, the CDR3 is TGTGCCAGCAGTGAACAGGCAGGGCGGACCGGGGAGCTGTTTTTT. Translation: CASSEQAGRTGELFF.